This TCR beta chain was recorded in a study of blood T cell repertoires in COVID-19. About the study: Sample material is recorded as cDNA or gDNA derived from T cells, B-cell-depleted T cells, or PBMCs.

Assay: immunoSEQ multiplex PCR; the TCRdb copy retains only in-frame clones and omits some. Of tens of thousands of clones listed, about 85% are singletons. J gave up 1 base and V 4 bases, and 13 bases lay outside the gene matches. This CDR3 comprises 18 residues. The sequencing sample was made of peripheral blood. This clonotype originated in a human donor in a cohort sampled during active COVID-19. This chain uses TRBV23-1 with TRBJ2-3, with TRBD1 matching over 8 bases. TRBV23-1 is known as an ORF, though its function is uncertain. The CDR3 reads CASSRVTFWGQGTDTQYF. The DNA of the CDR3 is TGCGCCAGCAGTCGGGTGACCTTTTGGGGACAGGGCACAGATACGCAGTATTTT.